This passage covers 18 T cell receptor beta chains from one sample sequenced in a study of CD4 T cells in relation to SARS-CoV-2 and coronaviruses. Before the COVID-19 pandemic, during about 2010-2018, CD4+ T cells were taken from unexposed donors. CD4+ T cells were isolated from the cells after around 10 days of culture. These receptors' targets are unknown. Sequencing used immunoSEQ multiplex PCR; TCRdb keeps in-frame clones, though not all of them. The sample shows some 21,000 clones, 75% to 85% of them seen only once. Sequencing was done on a sample of CD4+ T cells from PBMCs, cultured in vitro. The receptors here all came from a human donor in good health.

The genes are TRBV4-3 and TRBJ1-1; D gene uncertain. The CDR3 runs 13 residues. CDR1 LGHNA and CDR2 YSLEER come from the germline V gene. V lost 0 bases and J lost 4, with 6 bases in between. CDR3 DNA: TGCGCCAGCAGCCAAGATCTTGCCACTGAAGCTTTCTTT. This encodes CASSQDLATEAFF.

This clone was picked up a small number of times. The chain is built from TRBV2 and TRBJ2-7; D is ambiguous. The germline V gene has CDR1 SNHLY and CDR2 FYNNEI. This CDR3 has 13 residues. Trimming cost V 3 bases and J 2 bases, with 8 bases left between them. Here the CDR3 DNA reads TGTGCCAGCAGTGACGGCTCAACCTACGAGCAGTACTTC. As protein: CASSDGSTYEQYF.

The DNA for the CDR3 is TGTGCCTGGGATGGCCTAGCGGGAAACACCGGGGAGCTGTTTTTT. Its protein is CAWDGLAGNTGELFF. This chain uses TRBV30 with TRBJ2-2, with TRBD2 matching over 9 bases. Germline trimming cut 5 bases from V and 2 bases from J; bases unmatched to any gene: 6. CDR3 length equals 15 residues. The germline gives CDR1 GTSNPN, CDR2 SVGIG (reference sequence).

The chain employs TRBV29-1 and TRBJ1-3, with D unclear. Germline assignment: CDR1 SQVTM and CDR2 ANQGSEA. The CDR3 sequence is 11 residues long. V shed 4 bases and J shed 8 bases, with 9 bases lying between them. As DNA, the CDR3 is TGCAGCGTTGGGGAGGCGGACACCATATATTTT. Its protein is CSVGEADTIYF. The full variable domain, its missing parts supplied by reference TRBV29-1 and TRBJ1-3, is SAVISQKPSRDICQRGTSLTIQCQVDSQVTMMFWYRQQPGQSLTLIATANQGSEATYESGFVIDKFPISRPNLTFSTLTVSNMSPEDSSIYLCSVGEADTIYFGEGSWLTVV.

The rearrangement joins TRBV6-5 to TRBJ1-2; D remains ambiguous. This CDR3 spans 13 amino acids. CDR1 and CDR2 from the germline V gene are MNHEY and SVGAGI. V lost 7 bases and J 7 bases, leaving 16 bases between the germline ends. CDR3 residues: CASIPGQRTGYTF. CDR3 in DNA: TGTGCCAGCATACCCGGTCAGCGGACTGGCTACACCTTC.

The chain combines TRBV10-3 with TRBJ1-1; 7 bases line up with TRBD1. The CDR3 runs 15 residues. V lost 2 bases to trimming and J lost 8 bases; unmatched junction nucleotides: 11. CDR1 is ENHRY and CDR2 is SYGVKD in the germline V gene. CDR3 sequence reads: CAISEPTEHRGEAFF. The CDR3 DNA is TGTGCCATCAGTGAGCCGACTGAGCACAGGGGAGAAGCTTTCTTT.

The chain has TRBV5-1 and TRBJ2-5, with D possibly called TRBD1 or TRBD2 (5 bases each). The CDR3 loop spans 15 amino acids. In germline, CDR1 is SGHRS, CDR2 YFSETQ. Trimming shortened V by 0 bases and J by 1 base, and 10 bases separated the two germline ends. The CDR3 reads CASSLAVGTQETQYF. The CDR3 DNA is TGCGCCAGCAGCTTGGCCGTTGGGACCCAAGAGACCCAGTACTTC.

This clone was observed a handful of times. The rearrangement joins TRBV23-1 to TRBJ2-5; the D is unclear. TRBV23-1 is classed as an ORF, of uncertain function. The CDR3 contains 13 residues. V was cut by 0 bases and J by 2 bases, with 4 bases left in between. CDR3 in DNA: TGCGCCAGCAGTCAATCGTGGCAAGAGACCCAGTACTTC. As protein: CASSQSWQETQYF.

The chain links TRBV5-1 to TRBJ2-3; D ambiguous. V lost 0 bases and J 6 bases, leaving 14 bases between the germline ends. The germline CDR1 and CDR2 sequences are SGHRS and YFSETQ. This CDR3 has 15 residues. CDR3 sequence reads: CASSLVQVVPDTQYF. In DNA, the CDR3 is TGCGCCAGCAGCTTGGTCCAGGTAGTCCCGGATACGCAGTATTTT.

The chain has TRBV5-1 and TRBJ1-1; D unclear. Germline values: CDR1 SGHRS, CDR2 YFSETQ. V lost 5 bases, J lost 1 base, and 12 bases lay in between. This CDR3 has 14 residues. DNA for the CDR3: TGCGCCAGCAGTTTCCGGGCCGAGAACACTGAAGCTTTCTTT. Protein sequence: CASSFRAENTEAFF.

This chain uses TRBV6-2 or TRBV6-3 with TRBJ2-5; the match to TRBD2 covers 14 bases. Germline V gene sequence: CDR1 MNHEY, CDR2 SVGEGT. With V trimmed by 4 bases and J by 3 bases, 1 base remained unmatched. There are 15 residues in the CDR3. The CDR3 here is CASSWGLAGEETQYF. The CDR3 DNA reads as TGTGCCAGCAGTTGGGGACTAGCGGGGGAAGAGACCCAGTACTTC.

This chain uses TRBV11-1 with TRBJ2-1; the D gene is possibly TRBD1 (5 bases). Germline CDR1 SGHAT, CDR2 FQDESV (reference sequence). The V end lost 5 bases, the J end lost 11 bases, and 13 bases lay between the germline ends. The length of the CDR3 is 12 residues. CDR3 DNA sequence: TGTGCCAGCAGCCAAGGGGCCTCGAAGCAGTTCTTC. This gives the protein CASSQGASKQFF.

V usage is TRBV4-1 and J usage is TRBJ2-5; tentative D call: TRBD1 (5 bases). The CDR3 totals 16 residues. Looked up from germline, CDR1 is MGHRA and CDR2 is YSYEKL. Deletions cut 1 base from V and 1 base from J, with 13 bases between. The CDR3: CASSQGVGASQETQYF. Here the CDR3 DNA reads TGCGCCAGCAGCCAAGGTGTAGGGGCATCCCAAGAGACCCAGTACTTC.

The chain links TRBV4-3 to TRBJ2-3; D is tentatively TRBD1 or TRBD2 (5 bases each). The germline V gene has CDR1 LGHNA and CDR2 YSLEER. The CDR3 consists of 18 residues. Between the trimmed V and J ends, which lost 0 bases and 0 bases, there was a span of 16 bases. CDR3 sequence: CASSQEGAGAASTDTQYF. Here the CDR3 DNA reads TGCGCCAGCAGCCAAGAAGGGGCCGGGGCCGCTAGCACAGATACGCAGTATTTT.

This rearrangement joins TRBV5-6 to TRBJ2-3; the D gene is possibly TRBD1 (6 bases). The CDR3 runs to 18 residues. V was trimmed by 1 base and J by 0 bases, leaving 18 bases between them. CDR1 is SGHDT, CDR2 YYEEEE, per germline. The CDR3 DNA follows: TGTGCCAGCAGCTTGAACGTTTGGGGACACCTAAGCACAGATACGCAGTATTTT. It translates to CASSLNVWGHLSTDTQYF. The whole variable domain, filled in from reference TRBV5-6 and TRBJ2-3, reads DAGVTQSPTHLIKTRGQQVTLRCSPKSGHDTVSWYQQALGQGPQFIFQYYEEEERQRGNFPDRFSGHQFPNYSSELNVNALLLGDSALYLCASSLNVWGHLSTDTQYFGPGTRLTVL.

V gene TRBV9 combines with J gene TRBJ2-1; TRBD2 agrees at 15 bases. The CDR3 extends over 14 amino acids. Germline V gives CDR1 SGDLS, CDR2 YYNGEE. V shed 7 bases and J 7 bases; nucleotides not matched to a gene: 3. This chain's CDR3 is CASGLAGGQNEQFF. The CDR3 nucleotides read TGTGCCAGCGGACTAGCGGGGGGGCAAAATGAGCAGTTCTTC.

In this sample, this clone turned up a few times. The chain recombines TRBV5-5 with TRBJ2-6; unclear D gene. The germline V gene encodes CDR1 SGHKS and CDR2 YYEKEE (reference sequence). V was clipped by 0 bases and J by 4 bases, with 14 bases between them. This CDR3 region has 17 residues. DNA for the CDR3: TGTGCCAGCAGCTTGGCCGCGCAGAGCCTCGGGGCCAACGTCCTGACTTTC. It translates to CASSLAAQSLGANVLTF.

CDR3 bases: TGTGGGTGGGGAAGGGCGGTACAGCTAGTCCTCGGCTACACCTTC. Translating gives CGWGRAVQLVLGYTF. The gene calls are TRBV3-1 (or the pseudogene TRBV3-2) and TRBJ1-2; D uncertain. This CDR3 is 15 amino acids long. Germline CDR1 LGHDT, CDR2 YNNKEL (reference sequence).